This TCR beta chain was sequenced during a study of control samples from healthy donors and cancer patients. This CDR3 has 18 residues. Libraries were prepared by immunoSEQ multiplex PCR; TCRdb keeps only in-frame clonotypes and omits some of them. The data contain about 95,000 clones, around 89% of them singletons. This clone was seen only once. Sequenced material: blood. The receptor comes from a woman in her 70s in good health. The rearrangement joins TRBV21-1 to TRBJ1-1; TRBD1 reflects the table's D call only, with no check against the DNA. TRBV21-1 is tagged as a pseudogene. The CDR3 DNA follows: TGTGCCAGCAGCTTTTTGCCACAGACAGGGGGATTGAACACTGAAGCTTTCTTT. This sequence encodes CASSFLPQTGGLNTEAFF.